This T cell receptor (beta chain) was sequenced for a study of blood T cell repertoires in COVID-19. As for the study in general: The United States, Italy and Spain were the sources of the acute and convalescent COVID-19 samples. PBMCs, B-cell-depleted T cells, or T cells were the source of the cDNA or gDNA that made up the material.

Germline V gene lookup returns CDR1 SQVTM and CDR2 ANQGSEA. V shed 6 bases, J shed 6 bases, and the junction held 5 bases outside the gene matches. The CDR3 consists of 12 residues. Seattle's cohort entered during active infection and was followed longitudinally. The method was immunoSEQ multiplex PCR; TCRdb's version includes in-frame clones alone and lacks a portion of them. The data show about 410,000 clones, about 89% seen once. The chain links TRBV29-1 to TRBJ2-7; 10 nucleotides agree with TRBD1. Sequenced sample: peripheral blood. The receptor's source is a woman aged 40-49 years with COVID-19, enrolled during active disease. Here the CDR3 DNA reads TGCAGCGTGGGAGGACAGGGGGGCGAGCAGTACTTC. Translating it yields CSVGGQGGEQYF.